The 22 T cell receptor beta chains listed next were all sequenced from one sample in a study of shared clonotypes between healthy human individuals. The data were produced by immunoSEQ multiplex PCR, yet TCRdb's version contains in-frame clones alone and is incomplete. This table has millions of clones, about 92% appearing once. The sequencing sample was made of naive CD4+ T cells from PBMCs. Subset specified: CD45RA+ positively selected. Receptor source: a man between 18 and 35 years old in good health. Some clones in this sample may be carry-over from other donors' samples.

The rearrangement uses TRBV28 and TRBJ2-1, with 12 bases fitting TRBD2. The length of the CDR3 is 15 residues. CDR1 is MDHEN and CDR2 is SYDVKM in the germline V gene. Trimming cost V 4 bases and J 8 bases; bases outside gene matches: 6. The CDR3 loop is CASSSILAGGHEQFF. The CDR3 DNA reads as TGTGCCAGCAGTTCAATACTAGCGGGAGGCCATGAGCAGTTCTTC.

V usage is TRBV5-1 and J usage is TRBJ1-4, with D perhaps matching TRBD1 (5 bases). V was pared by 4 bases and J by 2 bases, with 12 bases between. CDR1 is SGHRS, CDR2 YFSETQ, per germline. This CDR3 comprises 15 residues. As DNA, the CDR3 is TGCGCCAGCAGCCAGGGATCTGCGACTAATGAAAAACTGTTTTTT. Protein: CASSQGSATNEKLFF.

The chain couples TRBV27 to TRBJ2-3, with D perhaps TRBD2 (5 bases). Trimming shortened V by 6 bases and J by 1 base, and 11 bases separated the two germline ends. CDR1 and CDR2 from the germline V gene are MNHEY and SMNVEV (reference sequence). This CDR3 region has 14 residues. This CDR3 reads CASRFRRGTDTQYF. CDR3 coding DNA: TGTGCCAGCAGGTTTAGGCGGGGCACAGATACGCAGTATTTT.

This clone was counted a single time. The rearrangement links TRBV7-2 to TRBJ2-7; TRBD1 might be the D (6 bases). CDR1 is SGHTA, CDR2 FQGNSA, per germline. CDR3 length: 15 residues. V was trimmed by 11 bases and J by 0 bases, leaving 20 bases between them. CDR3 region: CAGKGGTSGSYEQYF. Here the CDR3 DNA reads TGTGCCGGCAAAGGTGGGACATCCGGCTCCTACGAGCAGTACTTC.

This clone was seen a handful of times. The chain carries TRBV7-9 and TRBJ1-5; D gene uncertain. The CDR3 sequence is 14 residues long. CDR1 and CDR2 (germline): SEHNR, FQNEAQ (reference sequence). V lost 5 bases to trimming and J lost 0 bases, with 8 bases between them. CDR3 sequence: CASSTIDSNQPQHF. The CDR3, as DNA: TGTGCCAGCAGCACCATTGATAGCAATCAGCCCCAGCATTTT.

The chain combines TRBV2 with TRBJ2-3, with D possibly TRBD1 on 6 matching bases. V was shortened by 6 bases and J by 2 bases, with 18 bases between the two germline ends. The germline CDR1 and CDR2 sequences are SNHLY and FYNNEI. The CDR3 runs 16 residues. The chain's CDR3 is CASSEHPGTPTDTQYF. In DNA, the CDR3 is TGTGCCAGCAGCGAACACCCTGGGACACCCACAGATACGCAGTATTTT.

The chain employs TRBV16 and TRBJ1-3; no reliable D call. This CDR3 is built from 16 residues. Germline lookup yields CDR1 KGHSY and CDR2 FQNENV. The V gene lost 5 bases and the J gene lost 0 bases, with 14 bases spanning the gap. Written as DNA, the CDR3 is TGTGCCAGCAGCGGCAGTCGGCCCAGCTCTGGAAACACCATATATTTT. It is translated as CASSGSRPSSGNTIYF.

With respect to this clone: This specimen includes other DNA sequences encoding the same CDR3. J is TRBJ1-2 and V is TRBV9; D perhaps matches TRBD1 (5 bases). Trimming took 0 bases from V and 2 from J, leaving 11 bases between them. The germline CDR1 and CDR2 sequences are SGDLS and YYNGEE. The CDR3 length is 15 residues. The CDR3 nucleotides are TGTGCCAGCAGCGTAGGGGGCAGGGCCAACTATGGCTACACCTTC. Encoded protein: CASSVGGRANYGYTF.

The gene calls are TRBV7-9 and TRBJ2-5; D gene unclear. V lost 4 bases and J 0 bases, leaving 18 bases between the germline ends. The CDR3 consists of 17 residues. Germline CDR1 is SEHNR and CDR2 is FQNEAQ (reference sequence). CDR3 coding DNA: TGTGCCAGCAGCTCCGGCCAGCGTTGGCGGTACCAAGAGACCCAGTACTTC. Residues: CASSSGQRWRYQETQYF.

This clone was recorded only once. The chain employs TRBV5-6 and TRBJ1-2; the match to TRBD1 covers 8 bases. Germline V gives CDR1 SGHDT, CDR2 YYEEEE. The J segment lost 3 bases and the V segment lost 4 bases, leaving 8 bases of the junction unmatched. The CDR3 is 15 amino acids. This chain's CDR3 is CASSPTGAMDYGYTF. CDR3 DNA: TGTGCCAGCAGCCCGACAGGGGCGATGGACTATGGCTACACCTTC. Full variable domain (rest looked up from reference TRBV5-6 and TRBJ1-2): DAGVTQSPTHLIKTRGQQVTLRCSPKSGHDTVSWYQQALGQGPQFIFQYYEEEERQRGNFPDRFSGHQFPNYSSELNVNALLLGDSALYLCASSPTGAMDYGYTFGSGTRLTVV.

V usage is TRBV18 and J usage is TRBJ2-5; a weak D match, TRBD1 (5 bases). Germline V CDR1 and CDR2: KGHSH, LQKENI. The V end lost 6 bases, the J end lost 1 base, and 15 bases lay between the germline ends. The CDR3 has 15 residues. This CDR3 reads CASSPKKTVQETQYF. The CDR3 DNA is TGTGCCAGCTCCCCAAAAAAGACAGTCCAAGAGACCCAGTACTTC.

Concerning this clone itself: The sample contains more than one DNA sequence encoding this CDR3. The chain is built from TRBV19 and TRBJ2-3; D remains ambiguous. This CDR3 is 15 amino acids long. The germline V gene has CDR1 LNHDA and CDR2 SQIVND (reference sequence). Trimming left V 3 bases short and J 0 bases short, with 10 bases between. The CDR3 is CASSILLASTDTQYF. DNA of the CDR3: TGTGCCAGTAGTATTCTGCTCGCTAGCACAGATACGCAGTATTTT.

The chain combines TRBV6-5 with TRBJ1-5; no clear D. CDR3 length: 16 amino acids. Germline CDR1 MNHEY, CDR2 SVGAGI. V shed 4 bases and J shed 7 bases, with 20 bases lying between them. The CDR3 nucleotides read TGTGCCAGCAGTTCCGATCCCGGCGGGGAGGAGCAGCCCCAGCATTTT. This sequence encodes CASSSDPGGEEQPQHF.

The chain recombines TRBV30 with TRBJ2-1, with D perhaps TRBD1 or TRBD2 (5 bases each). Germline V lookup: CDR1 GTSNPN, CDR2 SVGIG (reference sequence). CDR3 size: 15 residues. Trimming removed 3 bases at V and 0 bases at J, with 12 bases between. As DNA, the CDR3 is TGTGCCTGGAGCGTGGGACCAAGCTCCTACAATGAGCAGTTCTTC. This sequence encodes CAWSVGPSSYNEQFF.

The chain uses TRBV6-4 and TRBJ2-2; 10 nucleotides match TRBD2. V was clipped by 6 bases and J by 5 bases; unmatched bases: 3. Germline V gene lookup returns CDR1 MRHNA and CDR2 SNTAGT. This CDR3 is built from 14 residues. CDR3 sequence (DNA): TGTGCCAGCAGAGTAGCGGGAGGTACCGGGGAGCTGTTTTTT. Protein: CASRVAGGTGELFF.

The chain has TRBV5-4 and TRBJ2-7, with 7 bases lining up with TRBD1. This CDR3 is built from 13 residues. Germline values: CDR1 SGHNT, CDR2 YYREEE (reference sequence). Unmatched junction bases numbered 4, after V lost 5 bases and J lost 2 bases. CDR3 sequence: CASSRDRPYEQYF. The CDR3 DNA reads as TGTGCCAGCAGTCGGGACAGACCCTACGAGCAGTACTTC.

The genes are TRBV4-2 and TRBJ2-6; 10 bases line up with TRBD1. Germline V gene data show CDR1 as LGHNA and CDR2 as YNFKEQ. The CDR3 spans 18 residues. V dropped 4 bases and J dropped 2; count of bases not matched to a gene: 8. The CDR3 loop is CASSRQGASPTGANVLTF. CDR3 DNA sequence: TGTGCCAGCAGCCGACAGGGGGCGTCCCCGACTGGGGCCAACGTCCTGACTTTC.

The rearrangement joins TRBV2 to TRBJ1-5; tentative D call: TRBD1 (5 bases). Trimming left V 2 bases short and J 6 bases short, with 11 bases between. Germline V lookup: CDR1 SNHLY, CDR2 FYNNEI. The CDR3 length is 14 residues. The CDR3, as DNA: TGTGCCAGCAGTGAACAGGGCCCTAGTCAGCCCCAGCATTTT. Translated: CASSEQGPSQPQHF.

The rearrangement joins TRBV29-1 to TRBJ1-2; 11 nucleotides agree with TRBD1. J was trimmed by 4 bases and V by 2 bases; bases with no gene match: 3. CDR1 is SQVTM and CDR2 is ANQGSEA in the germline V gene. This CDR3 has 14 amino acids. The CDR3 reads CSVEWGQGVYGYTF. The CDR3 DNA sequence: TGCAGCGTTGAATGGGGACAGGGGGTCTATGGCTACACCTTC.

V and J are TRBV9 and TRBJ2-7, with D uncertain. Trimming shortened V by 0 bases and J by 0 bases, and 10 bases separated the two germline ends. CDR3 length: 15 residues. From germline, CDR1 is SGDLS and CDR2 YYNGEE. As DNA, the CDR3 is TGTGCCAGCAGCGTAGGTCGCACAGACTCCTACGAGCAGTACTTC. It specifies CASSVGRTDSYEQYF.

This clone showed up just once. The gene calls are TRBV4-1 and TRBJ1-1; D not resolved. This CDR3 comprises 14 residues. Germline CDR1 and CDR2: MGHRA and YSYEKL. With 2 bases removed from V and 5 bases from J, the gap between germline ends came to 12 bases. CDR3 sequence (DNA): TGCGCCAGCAGCCAAATAGGCGTTGGGACTGAAGCTTTCTTT. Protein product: CASSQIGVGTEAFF.

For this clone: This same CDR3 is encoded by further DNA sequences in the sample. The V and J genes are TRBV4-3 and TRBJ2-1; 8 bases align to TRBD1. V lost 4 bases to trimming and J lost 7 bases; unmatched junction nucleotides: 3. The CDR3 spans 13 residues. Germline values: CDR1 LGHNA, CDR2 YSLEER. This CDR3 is CASSRRTGNEQFF. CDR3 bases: TGCGCCAGCAGCCGCCGGACAGGGAATGAGCAGTTCTTC.